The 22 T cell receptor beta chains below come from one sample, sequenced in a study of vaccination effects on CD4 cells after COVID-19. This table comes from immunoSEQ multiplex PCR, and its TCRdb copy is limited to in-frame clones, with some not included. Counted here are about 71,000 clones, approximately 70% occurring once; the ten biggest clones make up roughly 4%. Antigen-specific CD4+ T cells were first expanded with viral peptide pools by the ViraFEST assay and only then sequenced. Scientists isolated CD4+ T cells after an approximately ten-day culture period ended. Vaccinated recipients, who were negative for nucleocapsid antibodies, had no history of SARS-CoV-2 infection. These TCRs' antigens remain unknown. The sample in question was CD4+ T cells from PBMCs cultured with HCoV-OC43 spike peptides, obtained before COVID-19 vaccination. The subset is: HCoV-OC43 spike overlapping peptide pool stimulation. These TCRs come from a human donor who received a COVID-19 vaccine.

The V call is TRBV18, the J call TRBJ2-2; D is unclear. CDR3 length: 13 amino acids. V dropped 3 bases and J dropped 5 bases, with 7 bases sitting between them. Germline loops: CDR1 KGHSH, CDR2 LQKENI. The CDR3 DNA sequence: TGTGCCAGCTCACCGTTAGAGACCGGGGAGCTGTTTTTT. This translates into CASSPLETGELFF.

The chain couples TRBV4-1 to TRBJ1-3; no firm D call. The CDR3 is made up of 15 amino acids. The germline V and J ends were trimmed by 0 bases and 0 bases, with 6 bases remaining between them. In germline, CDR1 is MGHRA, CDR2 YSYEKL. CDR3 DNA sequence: TGCGCCAGCAGCCAAGAATTGGCCTCTGGAAACACCATATATTTT. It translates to CASSQELASGNTIYF.

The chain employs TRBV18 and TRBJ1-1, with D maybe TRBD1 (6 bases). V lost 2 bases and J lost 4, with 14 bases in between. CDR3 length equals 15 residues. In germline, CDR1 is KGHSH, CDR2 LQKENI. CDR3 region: CASSPLQGDSTEAFF. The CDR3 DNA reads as TGTGCCAGCTCACCATTACAGGGAGACAGCACTGAAGCTTTCTTT. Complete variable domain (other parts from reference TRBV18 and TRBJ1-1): NAGVMQNPRHLVRRRGQEARLRCSPMKGHSHVYWYRQLPEEGLKFMVYLQKENIIDESGMPKERFSAEFPKEGPSILRIQQVVRGDSAAYFCASSPLQGDSTEAFFGQGTRLTVV.

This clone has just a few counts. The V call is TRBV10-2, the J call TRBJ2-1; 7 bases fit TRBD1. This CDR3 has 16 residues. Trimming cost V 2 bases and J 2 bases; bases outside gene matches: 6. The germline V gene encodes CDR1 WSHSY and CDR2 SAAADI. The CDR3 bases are TGCGCCAGCAGTGAGAGGACAGGTGGGGCCTACAATGAGCAGTTCTTC. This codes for CASSERTGGAYNEQFF.

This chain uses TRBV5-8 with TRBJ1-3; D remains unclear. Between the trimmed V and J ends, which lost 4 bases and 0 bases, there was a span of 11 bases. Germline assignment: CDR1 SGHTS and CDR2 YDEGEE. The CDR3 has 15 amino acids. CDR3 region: CASSQDGSSGNTIYF. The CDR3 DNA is TGTGCCAGCAGCCAGGACGGGAGCTCTGGAAACACCATATATTTT.

CDR3 amino acids: CASRLRDTANTEAFF. The CDR3 region has the DNA TGTGCCAGCAGACTTCGGGACACTGCGAACACTGAAGCTTTCTTT. The rearrangement links TRBV28 to TRBJ1-1; D is possibly TRBD1 (6 bases). Trimming left V 6 bases short and J 1 base short, with 15 bases between. The CDR3 is made up of 15 amino acids. The germline gives CDR1 MDHEN, CDR2 SYDVKM.

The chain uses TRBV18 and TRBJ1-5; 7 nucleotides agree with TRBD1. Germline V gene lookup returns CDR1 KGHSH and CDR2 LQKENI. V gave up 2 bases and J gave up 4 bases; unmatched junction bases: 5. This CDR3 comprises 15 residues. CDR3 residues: CASSPAGGPNQPQHF. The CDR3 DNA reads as TGTGCCAGCTCACCAGCAGGGGGTCCGAATCAGCCCCAGCATTTT.

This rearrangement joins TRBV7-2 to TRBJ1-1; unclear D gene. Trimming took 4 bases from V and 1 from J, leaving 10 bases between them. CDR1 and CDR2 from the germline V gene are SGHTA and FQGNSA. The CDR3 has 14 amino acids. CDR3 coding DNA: TGTGCCAGCAGCTCGTTCTTATCGAACACTGAAGCTTTCTTT. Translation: CASSSFLSNTEAFF.

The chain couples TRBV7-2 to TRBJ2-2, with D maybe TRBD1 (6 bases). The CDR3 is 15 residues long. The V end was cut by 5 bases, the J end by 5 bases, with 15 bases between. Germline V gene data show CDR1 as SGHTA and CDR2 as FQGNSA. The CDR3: CASSVGQMRTGELFF. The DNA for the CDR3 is TGTGCCAGCAGCGTAGGACAGATGAGGACCGGGGAGCTGTTTTTT. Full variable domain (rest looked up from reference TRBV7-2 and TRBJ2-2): GAGVSQSPSNKVTEKGKDVELRCDPISGHTALYWYRQSLGQGLEFLIYFQGNSAPDKSGLPSDRFSAERTGGSVSTLTIQRTQQEDSAVYLCASSVGQMRTGELFFGEGSRLTVL.

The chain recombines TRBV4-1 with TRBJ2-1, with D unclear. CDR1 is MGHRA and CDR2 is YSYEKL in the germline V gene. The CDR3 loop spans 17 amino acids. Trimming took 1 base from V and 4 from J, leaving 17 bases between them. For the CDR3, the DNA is TGCGCCAGCAGCCAAGTGGGTGGGCCCCAGGTTTACAATGAGCAGTTCTTC. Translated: CASSQVGGPQVYNEQFF.

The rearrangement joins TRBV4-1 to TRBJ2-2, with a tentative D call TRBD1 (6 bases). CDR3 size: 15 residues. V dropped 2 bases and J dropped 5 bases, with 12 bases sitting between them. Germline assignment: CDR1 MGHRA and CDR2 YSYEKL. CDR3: CASSQRTGWTGELFF. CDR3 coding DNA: TGCGCCAGCAGCCAACGAACAGGGTGGACCGGGGAGCTGTTTTTT.

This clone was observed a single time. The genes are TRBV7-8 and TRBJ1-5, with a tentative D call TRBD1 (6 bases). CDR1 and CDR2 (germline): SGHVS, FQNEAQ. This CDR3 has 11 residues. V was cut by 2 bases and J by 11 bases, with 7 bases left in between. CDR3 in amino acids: CASSLRGAQHF. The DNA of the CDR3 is TGTGCCAGCAGCTTAAGGGGGGCCCAGCATTTT.

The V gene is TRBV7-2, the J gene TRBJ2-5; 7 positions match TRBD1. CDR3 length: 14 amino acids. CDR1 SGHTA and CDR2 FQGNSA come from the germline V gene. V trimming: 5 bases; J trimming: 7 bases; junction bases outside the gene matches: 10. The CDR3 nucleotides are TGTGCCAGCAGCCCCCGGACAGGCCCCAGGACCCAGTACTTC. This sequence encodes CASSPRTGPRTQYF.

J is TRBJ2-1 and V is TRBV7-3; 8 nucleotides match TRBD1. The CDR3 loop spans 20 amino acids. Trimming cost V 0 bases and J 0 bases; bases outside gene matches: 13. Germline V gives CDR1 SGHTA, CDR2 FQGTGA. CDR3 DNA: TGTGCCAGCAGCTTAACTAAAGTGCGGACAGGGTCGAGCTCCTACAATGAGCAGTTCTTC. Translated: CASSLTKVRTGSSSYNEQFF. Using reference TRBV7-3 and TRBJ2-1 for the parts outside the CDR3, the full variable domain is GAGVSQTPSNKVTEKGKYVELRCDPISGHTALYWYRQSLGQGPEFLIYFQGTGAADDSGLPNDRFFAVRPEGSVSTLKIQRTERGDSAVYLCASSLTKVRTGSSSYNEQFFGPGTRLTVL.

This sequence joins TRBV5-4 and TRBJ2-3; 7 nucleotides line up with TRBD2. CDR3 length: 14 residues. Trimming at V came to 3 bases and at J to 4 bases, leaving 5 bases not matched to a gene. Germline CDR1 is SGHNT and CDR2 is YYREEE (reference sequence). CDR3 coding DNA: TGTGCCAGCAGCTCCAAGCGGGGACCAGATACGCAGTATTTT. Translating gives CASSSKRGPDTQYF. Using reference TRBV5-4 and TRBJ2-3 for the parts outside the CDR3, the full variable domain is ETGVTQSPTHLIKTRGQQVTLRCSSQSGHNTVSWYQQALGQGPQFIFQYYREEENGRGNFPPRFSGLQFPNYSSELNVNALELDDSALYLCASSSKRGPDTQYFGPGTRLTVL.

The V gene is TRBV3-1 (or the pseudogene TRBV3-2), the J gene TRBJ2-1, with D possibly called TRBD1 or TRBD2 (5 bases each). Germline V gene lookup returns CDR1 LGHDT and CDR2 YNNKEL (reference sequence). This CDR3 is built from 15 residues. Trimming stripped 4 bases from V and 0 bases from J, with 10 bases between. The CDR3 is CASSLPGASYNEQFF. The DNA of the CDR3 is TGTGCCAGCAGCCTCCCCGGGGCCTCCTACAATGAGCAGTTCTTC.

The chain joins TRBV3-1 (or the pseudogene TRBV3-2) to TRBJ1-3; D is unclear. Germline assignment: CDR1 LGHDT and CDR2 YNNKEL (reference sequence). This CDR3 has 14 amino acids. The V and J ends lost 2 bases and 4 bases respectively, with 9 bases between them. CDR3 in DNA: TGTGCCAGCAGCCAACGCAGCAAGGGAAACACCATATATTTT. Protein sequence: CASSQRSKGNTIYF.

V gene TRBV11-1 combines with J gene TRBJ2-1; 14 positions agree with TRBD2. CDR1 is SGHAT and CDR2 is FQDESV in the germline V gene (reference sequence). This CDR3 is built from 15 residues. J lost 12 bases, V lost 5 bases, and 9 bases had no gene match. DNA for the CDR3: TGTGCCAGCAGCCCCCGACTAGCGGGGGGGTCAGTGCAGTTCTTC. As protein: CASSPRLAGGSVQFF.

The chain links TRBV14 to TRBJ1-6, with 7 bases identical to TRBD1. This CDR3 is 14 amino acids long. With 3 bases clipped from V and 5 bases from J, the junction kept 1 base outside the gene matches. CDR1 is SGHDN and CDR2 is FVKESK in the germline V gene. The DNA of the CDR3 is TGTGCCAGCAGCCACAGGGGGAATAATTCACCCCTCCACTTT. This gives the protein CASSHRGNNSPLHF.

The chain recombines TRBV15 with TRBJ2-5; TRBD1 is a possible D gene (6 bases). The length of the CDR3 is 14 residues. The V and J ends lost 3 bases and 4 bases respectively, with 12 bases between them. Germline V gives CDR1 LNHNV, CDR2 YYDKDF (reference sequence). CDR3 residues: CATSSRTEAETQYF. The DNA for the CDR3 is TGTGCCACCAGCAGCAGGACAGAAGCAGAGACCCAGTACTTC.

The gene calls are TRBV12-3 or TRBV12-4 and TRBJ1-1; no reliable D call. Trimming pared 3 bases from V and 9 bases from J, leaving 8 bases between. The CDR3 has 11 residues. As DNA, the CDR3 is TGTGCCAGCAGTTTGCGGAGGCAAGCTTTCTTT. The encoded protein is CASSLRRQAFF.

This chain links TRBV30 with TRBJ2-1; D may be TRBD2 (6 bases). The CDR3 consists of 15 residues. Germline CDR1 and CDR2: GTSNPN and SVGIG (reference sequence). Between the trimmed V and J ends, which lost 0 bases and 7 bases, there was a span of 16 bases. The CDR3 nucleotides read TGTGCCTGGAGTGTGCGCGGGGTATTGAGGAATGAGCAGTTCTTC. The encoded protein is CAWSVRGVLRNEQFF.